In its sample, the clone carrying this T cell receptor (beta chain) was seen many times. The data were obtained in a study of T cells in Graves' hyperthyroidism and ophthalmopathy. CDR3 length: 18 amino acids. CDR1 MNHEY and CDR2 SVGEGT come from the germline V gene. Trimming took 7 bases from V and 4 from J; bases not matched to a gene: 14. The TCR beta CDR3 regions underwent amplification using RNA transcripts as the source. The HTBI set primed first-round TCR CDR3 RT-PCR. A single record per CDR3 protein comes from TCRdb applying MiXCR to the multiplex PCR reads. The data contain about 350,000 distinct CDR3 sequences, approximately 20% of them seen just once; the ten biggest clones take up about 3.7%.

This receptor was taken from a woman aged 18-30 years with Graves' hyperthyroidism. The gene calls are TRBV6-2 or TRBV6-3 and TRBJ2-2, with 11 bases fitting TRBD2. What was sequenced was blood. This CDR3 reads CASTRLAGGPASTGELFF. The CDR3 DNA reads TGTGCCAGCACCCGCTTAGCGGGGGGGCCGGCTAGCACCGGGGAGCTGTTTTTT.